These 12 T cell receptor beta chains share one sample of origin, sequenced in a study of metastatic and nonmetastatic thyroid tumors. All patients reached thyroid surgery having received no treatment beforehand. TCRdb reanalyzed the PCR reads via MiXCR. The table has approximately 5,000 clones, about 39% seen once. Sequencing was carried out using tumor tissue. These receptors were collected from a male donor with papillary thyroid cancer or a benign thyroid nodule (not recorded which). Some clones in this sample may be carry-over from other donors' samples.

The gene calls are TRBV11-2 and TRBJ2-1; 9 nucleotides align to TRBD2. The CDR3 is made up of 15 amino acids. The trim removed 2 bases at V and 8 bases at J, leaving 7 bases unmatched. The germline V gene encodes CDR1 SGHAT and CDR2 FQNNGV. The CDR3 sequence is CASSLIAGVRHEQFF. The DNA of the CDR3 is TGTGCCAGCAGCTTAATAGCGGGAGTTCGGCATGAGCAGTTCTTC.

The rearrangement joins TRBV20-1 to TRBJ2-2; 7 bases are a match to TRBD1. The ends lost 1 base at V and 5 bases at J; junction bases unmatched: 4. This CDR3 spans 14 amino acids. Germline values: CDR1 DFQATT, CDR2 SNEGSKA (reference sequence). CDR3 amino acids: CSARGATGTGELFF. In nucleotides, the CDR3 is TGCAGTGCTAGAGGGGCGACAGGGACCGGGGAGCTGTTTTTT.

The chain is built from TRBV6-5 and TRBJ1-1; D ambiguous. Trimming cost V 0 bases and J 11 bases, with 10 bases left between them. Germline CDR1 is MNHEY and CDR2 is SVGAGI. The CDR3 contains 12 residues. The CDR3 region has the DNA TGTGCCAGCAGTTACTCAGGAGGAAGCGCTTTCTTT. It translates to CASSYSGGSAFF.

V usage is TRBV18 and J usage is TRBJ2-7; no clear D. The CDR3 spans 15 residues. Looked up from germline, CDR1 is KGHSH and CDR2 is LQKENI. V dropped 2 bases and J dropped 3 bases, with 14 bases sitting between them. CDR3 amino acids: CASSPVGLLYYEQYF. The CDR3 nucleotides are TGTGCCAGCTCACCAGTAGGTCTTCTTTACTACGAGCAGTACTTC.

This clone was seen more than once but under ten times. This chain uses TRBV19 with TRBJ1-1, with D hard to call. Trimming pared 1 base from V and 4 bases from J, leaving 10 bases between. The CDR3 is 14 amino acids. CDR1 is LNHDA and CDR2 is SQIVND in the germline V gene (reference sequence). This chain's CDR3 is CASSIAPGGTEAFF. The CDR3 coding sequence is TGTGCCAGTAGTATAGCCCCGGGCGGCACTGAAGCTTTCTTT.

The chain employs TRBV18 and TRBJ2-4; D call uncertain. The V and J ends lost 4 bases and 3 bases respectively, with 13 bases between them. Germline V CDR1 and CDR2: KGHSH, LQKENI. The CDR3 contains 15 residues. In nucleotides, the CDR3 is TGTGCCAGCTCACGGGCTGGCGGAGACAAAAACATTCAGTACTTC. Protein sequence: CASSRAGGDKNIQYF. Based on the CDR3 plus reference TRBV18 and TRBJ2-4, the full variable domain is NAGVMQNPRHLVRRRGQEARLRCSPMKGHSHVYWYRQLPEEGLKFMVYLQKENIIDESGMPKERFSAEFPKEGPSILRIQQVVRGDSAAYFCASSRAGGDKNIQYFGAGTRLSVL.

This chain connects TRBV7-8 to TRBJ1-1; perhaps TRBD1 as D (5 bases). Between the trimmed V and J ends, which lost 5 bases and 6 bases, there was a span of 19 bases. From germline, CDR1 is SGHVS and CDR2 FQNEAQ. The CDR3 has 15 residues. CDR3 nucleotide sequence: TGTGCCAGCAGCGTAGAATTGGGGGGGGTCCCTGAAGCTTTCTTT. It yields the protein CASSVELGGVPEAFF.

This chain connects TRBV4-1 to TRBJ2-7; a possible D gene is TRBD2 (6 bases). Germline CDR1 MGHRA, CDR2 YSYEKL. V was clipped by 0 bases and J by 0 bases, with 9 bases between them. The CDR3 loop spans 15 amino acids. CDR3 protein: CASSQEEGSSYEQYF. In nucleotides, the CDR3 is TGCGCCAGCAGCCAAGAGGAGGGGTCCTCCTACGAGCAGTACTTC.

CDR3 residues: CSASGTGYFHGYTF. CDR3 coding DNA: TGCAGTGCTAGTGGGACAGGGTACTTCCATGGCTACACCTTC. J is TRBJ1-2 and V is TRBV20-1; 9 positions agree with TRBD1. Germline CDR1 and CDR2: DFQATT and SNEGSKA (reference sequence). The CDR3 is made up of 14 amino acids. Unmatched junction bases numbered 8, after V lost 3 bases and J lost 6 bases.

This clone qualifies as medium-sized. This rearrangement joins TRBV7-8 to TRBJ1-1; TRBD1 agrees at 9 bases. With V trimmed by 5 bases and J by 1 base, 2 bases remained unmatched. This CDR3 is built from 14 residues. Per germline, CDR1 SGHVS and CDR2 FQNEAQ. The DNA of the CDR3 is TGTGCCAGCAGCGCGGACAGGGGGAACACTGAAGCTTTCTTT. Translating it yields CASSADRGNTEAFF.

The J gene is TRBJ1-1, the V gene TRBV5-5; D is uncertain. Trimming removed 1 base from V and 1 base from J, with 8 bases in between. There are 14 residues in the CDR3. From germline, CDR1 is SGHKS and CDR2 YYEKEE (reference sequence). CDR3 nucleotide sequence: TGTGCCAGCAGCTTGTGGGAAGGGAACACTGAAGCTTTCTTT. Translating it yields CASSLWEGNTEAFF.

The chain joins TRBV20-1 to TRBJ2-7; 8 positions match TRBD1. Trimming took 8 bases from V and 7 from J; bases not matched to a gene: 13. The CDR3 is 13 residues long. The germline gives CDR1 DFQATT, CDR2 SNEGSKA (reference sequence). The DNA of the CDR3 is TGCAGTCCGAGGCAGGGGGCTCCTTGGGAGCAGTACTTC. Protein sequence: CSPRQGAPWEQYF.